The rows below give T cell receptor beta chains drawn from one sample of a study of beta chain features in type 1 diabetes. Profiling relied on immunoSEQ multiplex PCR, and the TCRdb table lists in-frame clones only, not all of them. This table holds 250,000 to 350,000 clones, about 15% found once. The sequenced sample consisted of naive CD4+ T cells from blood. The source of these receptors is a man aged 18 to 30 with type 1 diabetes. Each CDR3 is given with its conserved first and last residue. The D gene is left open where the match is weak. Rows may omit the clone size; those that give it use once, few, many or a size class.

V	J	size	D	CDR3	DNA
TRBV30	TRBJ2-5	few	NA	CAWSPGETQYF	TGTGCCTGGAGTCCGGGGGAGACCCAGTACTTC
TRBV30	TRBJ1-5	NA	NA	CAWTGNSNQPQHF	TGTGCCTGGACAGGGAATAGCAATCAGCCCCAGCATTTT
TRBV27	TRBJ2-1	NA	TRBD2	CASSPGLGVNEQFF	TGTGCCAGCAGTCCGGGACTAGGAGTCAATGAGCAGTTCTTC
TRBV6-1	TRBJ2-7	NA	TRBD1	CASRADRGRGYEQYF	TGTGCCAGCAGGGCAGACAGGGGACGGGGCTACGAGCAGTACTTC
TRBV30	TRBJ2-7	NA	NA	CAWRTGGFDTYEQYF	TGTGCCTGGAGGACCGGCGGGTTCGATACCTACGAGCAGTACTTC
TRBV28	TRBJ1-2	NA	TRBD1	CASSVGQGHGYTF	TGTGCCAGCAGTGTGGGACAGGGGCATGGCTACACCTTC
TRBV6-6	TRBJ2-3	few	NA	CASTRGLSDTQYF	TGTGCCAGCACGCGGGGGCTCTCAGATACGCAGTATTTT
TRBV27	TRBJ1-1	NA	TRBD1	CASSPLTGDRVAEAFF	TGTGCCAGTTCCCCCTTGACAGGGGATCGTGTTGCTGAAGCTTTCTTT
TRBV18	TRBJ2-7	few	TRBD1	CASSPRQGPYEQYF	TGTGCCAGCTCACCTAGACAGGGACCCTACGAGCAGTACTTC
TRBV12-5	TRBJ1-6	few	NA	CASGLDRPGLGNSPLHF	TGTGCTAGTGGTTTGGACCGACCGGGACTGGGGAATTCACCCCTCCACTTT
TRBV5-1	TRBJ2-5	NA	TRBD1	CASSSHQGARETQYF	TGCGCCAGCAGCTCTCATCAGGGGGCGCGGGAGACCCAGTACTTC
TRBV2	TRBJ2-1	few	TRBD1	CASRRDRGRDEQFF	TGTGCCAGCCGTAGGGACAGGGGGCGCGATGAGCAGTTCTTC
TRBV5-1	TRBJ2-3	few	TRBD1	CASNRGTTDTQYF	TGCGCCAGTAACAGGGGGACCACAGATACGCAGTATTTT
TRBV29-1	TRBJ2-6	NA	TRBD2	CSVISGSSSGANVLTF	TGCAGCGTTATTAGCGGGAGCTCCTCTGGGGCCAACGTCCTGACTTTC
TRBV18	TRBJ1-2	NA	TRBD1	CASSPQGADLGYTF	TGTGCCAGCTCACCCCAGGGGGCGGACTTAGGCTACACCTTC
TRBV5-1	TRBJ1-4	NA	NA	CASSYQGTNEKLFF	TGCGCCAGCAGCTATCAGGGAACTAATGAAAAACTGTTTTTT
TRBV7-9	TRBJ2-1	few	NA	CASSLAGVWAGTADEQFF	TGTGCCAGCAGCTTAGCGGGCGTCTGGGCGGGGACCGCGGATGAGCAGTTCTTC
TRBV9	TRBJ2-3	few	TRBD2	CASSVGTSGVTDTQYF	TGTGCCAGCAGCGTAGGGACTAGCGGTGTCACAGATACGCAGTATTTT
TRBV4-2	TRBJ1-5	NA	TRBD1	CASSQGTGAVGQPQHF	TGTGCCAGCAGCCAAGGTACAGGGGCGGTCGGTCAGCCCCAGCATTTT
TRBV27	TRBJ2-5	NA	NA	CASSRGNLTPGTQYF	TGTGCCAGCAGTCGGGGGAACTTGACCCCCGGTACCCAGTACTTC
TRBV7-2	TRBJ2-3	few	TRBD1	CASSQGAVDTQYF	TGTGCCAGCAGTCAGGGGGCAGTAGATACGCAGTATTTT
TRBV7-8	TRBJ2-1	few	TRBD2	CASSPRTSGRYRNWFF	TGTGCCAGCAGCCCTCGGACTAGCGGGAGGTATCGTAACTGGTTCTTC
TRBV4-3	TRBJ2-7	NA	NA	CASSHGHESYEQYF	TGCGCCAGCAGCCATGGACACGAGTCCTACGAGCAGTACTTC
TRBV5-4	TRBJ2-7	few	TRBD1	CASSDKTGGEYEQYF	TGTGCCAGCAGCGACAAAACAGGGGGCGAATACGAGCAGTACTTC
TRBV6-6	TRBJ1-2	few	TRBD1	CASSYTGTGGNYGYTF	TGTGCCAGCAGTTACACCGGGACAGGGGGCAACTATGGCTACACCTTC
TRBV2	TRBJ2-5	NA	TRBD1	CASSLTGGETQYF	TGTGCCAGCAGTTTAACAGGGGGAGAGACCCAGTACTTC
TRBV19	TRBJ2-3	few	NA	CASSEVAVSTDTQYF	TGTGCCAGTAGTGAGGTGGCGGTTAGCACAGATACGCAGTATTTT
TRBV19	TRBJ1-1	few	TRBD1	CASSIGPGGEAFF	TGTGCCAGTAGTATCGGACCAGGGGGTGAAGCTTTCTTT
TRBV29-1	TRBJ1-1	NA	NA	CSVRQLRNTEAFF	TGCAGCGTTAGACAGCTACGTAACACTGAAGCTTTCTTT
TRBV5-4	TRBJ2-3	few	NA	CASSLLPERTDTQYF	TGTGCCAGCAGCTTGCTACCTGAACGCACAGATACGCAGTATTTT
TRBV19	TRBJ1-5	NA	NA	CASSSDRAGQPQHF	TGTGCCAGTAGTTCAGACCGGGCGGGACAGCCCCAGCATTTT
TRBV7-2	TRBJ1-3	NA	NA	CASSLARRGLSGNTIYF	TGTGCCAGCAGCTTAGCACGCAGGGGCCTCTCTGGAAACACCATATATTTT
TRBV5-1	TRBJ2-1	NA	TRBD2	CASSATSVSYNEQFF	TGCGCCAGCAGCGCGACTAGCGTCTCCTACAATGAGCAGTTCTTC
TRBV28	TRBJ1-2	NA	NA	CASNIRESAYGYTF	TGTGCCAGCAATATCAGGGAATCGGCCTATGGCTACACCTTC
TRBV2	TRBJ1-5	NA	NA	CASSELGGYGQPQHF	TGTGCCAGCAGTGAGTTAGGAGGGTATGGACAGCCCCAGCATTTT
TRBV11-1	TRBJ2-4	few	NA	CASSLTSGRGNIQYF	TGTGCCAGCAGCTTAACCAGCGGGCGGGGAAACATTCAGTACTTC
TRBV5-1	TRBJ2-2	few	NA	CASSFSTQTTGELFF	TGCGCCAGCAGTTTCTCCACTCAAACCACCGGGGAGCTGTTTTTT
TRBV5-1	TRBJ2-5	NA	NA	CASSSTAAPTQYF	TGCGCCAGCAGCTCGACAGCCGCTCCGACCCAGTACTTC
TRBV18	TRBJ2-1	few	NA	CASSPDLKTGSNEQFF	TGTGCCAGCTCACCCGACTTAAAGACAGGAAGCAATGAGCAGTTCTTC
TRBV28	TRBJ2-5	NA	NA	CASSFWGGTDQETQYF	TGTGCCAGCAGTTTCTGGGGGGGCACAGACCAAGAGACCCAGTACTTC
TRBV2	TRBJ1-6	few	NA	CASRGDQAGYSPLHF	TGTGCCAGCAGAGGGGATCAGGCCGGTTATTCACCCCTCCACTTT
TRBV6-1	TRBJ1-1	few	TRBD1	CAGNGPGGITKAFF	TGTGCCGGTAACGGACCAGGGGGAATTACCAAAGCTTTCTTT
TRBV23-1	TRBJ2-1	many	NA	CASGGGVINEQFF	TGCGCCAGCGGAGGAGGGGTGATCAATGAGCAGTTCTTC
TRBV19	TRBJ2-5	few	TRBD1	CASSIGQGRETQYF	TGTGCCAGTAGTATCGGACAGGGAAGGGAGACCCAGTACTTC
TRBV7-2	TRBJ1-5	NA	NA	CASSLVGSNQPQHF	TGTGCCAGCAGCTTAGTGGGCAGCAATCAGCCCCAGCATTTT
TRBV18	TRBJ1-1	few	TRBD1	CASSPRTGKNTEAFF	TGTGCCAGCTCACCTCGGACAGGGAAGAACACTGAAGCTTTCTTT
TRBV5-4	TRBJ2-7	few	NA	CASSLRAQGREQYF	TGTGCCAGCAGCTTGCGGGCACAAGGGAGGGAGCAGTACTTC
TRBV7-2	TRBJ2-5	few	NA	CASSALWGVGQETQYF	TGTGCCAGCAGCGCATTGTGGGGGGTTGGGCAAGAGACCCAGTACTTC
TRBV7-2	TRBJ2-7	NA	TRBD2	CASSSPSGYEQYF	TGTGCCAGCAGCTCGCCTAGCGGGTACGAGCAGTACTTC
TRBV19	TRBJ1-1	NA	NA	CASSTFSQGNTEAFF	TGTGCCAGTAGTACCTTCTCGCAGGGGAACACTGAAGCTTTCTTT
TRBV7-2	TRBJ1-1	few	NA	CASSFQGYSEAFF	TGTGCCAGCAGCTTCCAGGGGTACTCTGAAGCTTTCTTT
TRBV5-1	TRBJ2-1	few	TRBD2	CASSLVRGRNNEQFF	TGCGCCAGCAGCTTGGTTCGCGGGAGGAATAATGAGCAGTTCTTC
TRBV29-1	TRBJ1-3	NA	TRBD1	CSVKRTGSGNTIYF	TGCAGCGTGAAGCGGACAGGCTCTGGAAACACCATATATTTT
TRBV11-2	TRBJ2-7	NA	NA	CASRPPGTYEQYF	TGTGCCAGCAGACCCCCAGGGACCTACGAGCAGTACTTC
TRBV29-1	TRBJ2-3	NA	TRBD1	CSVERGLTDTQYF	TGCAGCGTCGAGAGGGGGCTCACAGATACGCAGTATTTT
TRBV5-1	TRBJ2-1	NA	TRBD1	CASSLMGQGSSEQFF	TGCGCCAGCAGCTTGATGGGACAGGGTTCTAGTGAGCAGTTCTTC
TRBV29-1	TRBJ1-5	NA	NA	CSALGPRGQPQHF	TGCAGCGCCCTGGGGCCTAGGGGGCAGCCCCAGCATTTT
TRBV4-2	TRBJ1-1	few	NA	CASSQERVTEAFF	TGTGCCAGCAGCCAAGAAAGAGTAACTGAAGCTTTCTTT
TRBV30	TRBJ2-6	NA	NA	CAWSALRASSGANVLTF	TGTGCCTGGAGTGCCCTCAGGGCGAGCTCTGGGGCCAACGTCCTGACTTTC